One and the same sample provided the 27 T cell receptor beta chains below, sequenced in a study of T cell responses to AZD1222 COVID-19 vaccine. Sequencing used immunoSEQ multiplex PCR; TCRdb keeps in-frame clones, though not all of them. The sample records around 160,000 clones, less than 95% being singletons. This specimen was peripheral blood, taken on day 0 of AZD1222 vaccination. The receptors here all came from an adult in good health.

The rearrangement links TRBV7-9 to TRBJ1-5; D is unresolved. The V end lost 1 base, the J end lost 7 bases, and 20 bases lay between the germline ends. The CDR3 sequence is 17 residues long. Germline values: CDR1 SEHNR, CDR2 FQNEAQ (reference sequence). The CDR3 protein is CASSLGRPGGEKQPQHF. DNA for the CDR3: TGTGCCAGCAGCTTAGGTCGGCCTGGTGGTGAGAAACAGCCCCAGCATTTT.

The chain carries TRBV7-2 and TRBJ2-1; maybe TRBD2 (7 bases). This CDR3 contains 15 residues. From germline, CDR1 is SGHTA and CDR2 FQGNSA. Trimming took 5 bases from V and 7 from J, leaving 18 bases between them. CDR3 amino acids: CASSQRQGRENEQFF. For the CDR3, the DNA is TGTGCCAGCAGCCAGCGGCAGGGGAGGGAAAATGAGCAGTTCTTC. Full variable domain (remainder filled in from reference TRBV7-2 and TRBJ2-1): GAGVSQSPSNKVTEKGKDVELRCDPISGHTALYWYRQSLGQGLEFLIYFQGNSAPDKSGLPSDRFSAERTGGSVSTLTIQRTQQEDSAVYLCASSQRQGRENEQFFGPGTRLTVL.

The chain is built from TRBV7-9 and TRBJ1-1; D gene unclear. CDR1 and CDR2 (germline): SEHNR, FQNEAQ (reference sequence). V was clipped by 4 bases and J by 7 bases, with 7 bases between them. This CDR3 is 11 amino acids long. CDR3 amino acids: CASSSANEAFF. DNA for the CDR3: TGTGCCAGCAGCTCTGCGAATGAAGCTTTCTTT.

The chain links TRBV7-8 to TRBJ2-6, with D perhaps matching TRBD2 (5 bases). Germline V gene data show CDR1 as SGHVS and CDR2 as FQNEAQ. The CDR3 is 13 amino acids. Trimming left V 4 bases short and J 5 bases short, with 6 bases between. The CDR3 DNA reads as TGTGCCAGCAGCTCCGGGAGGGCCAACGTCCTGACTTTC. Protein sequence: CASSSGRANVLTF.

This clone was seen a few times. CDR3 bases: TGTGCCACCAGCCATTCAGGGGAGGGGTCCTACGAGCAGTACTTC. It is translated as CATSHSGEGSYEQYF. This sequence joins TRBV15 and TRBJ2-7, with TRBD2 as a possible D gene (7 bases). The CDR3 spans 15 residues. Germline V gene lookup returns CDR1 LNHNV and CDR2 YYDKDF (reference sequence). V was shortened by 5 bases and J by 1 base, with 15 bases between the two germline ends.

The chain joins TRBV7-8 to TRBJ2-7; 12 nucleotides align to TRBD2. The CDR3 extends over 15 amino acids. The germline CDR1 and CDR2 sequences are SGHVS and FQNEAQ. V shed 5 bases, J shed 3 bases, and the junction held 5 bases outside the gene matches. Here the CDR3 reads CASSPPSGRVYEQYF. DNA for the CDR3: TGTGCCAGCAGCCCTCCTAGCGGGAGGGTCTACGAGCAGTACTTC. Based on the CDR3 plus reference TRBV7-8 and TRBJ2-7, the full variable domain is GAGVSQSPRYKVAKRGQDVALRCDPISGHVSLFWYQQALGQGPEFLTYFQNEAQLDKSGLPSDRFFAERPEGSVSTLKIQRTQQEDSAVYLCASSPPSGRVYEQYFGPGTRLTVT.

V and J are TRBV6-2 or TRBV6-3 and TRBJ1-1, with a tentative D call TRBD1 (6 bases). The CDR3 has 14 residues. Germline CDR1 MNHEY, CDR2 SVGEGT. V was trimmed by 4 bases and J by 7 bases, leaving 16 bases between them. CDR3 amino acids: CASSLGGPRLEAFF. The CDR3, as DNA: TGTGCCAGCAGTTTAGGGGGGCCCAGACTTGAAGCTTTCTTT.

This chain links TRBV5-1 with TRBJ1-5; D might be TRBD1 (5 bases). The CDR3 runs 16 residues. Germline V lookup: CDR1 SGHRS, CDR2 YFSETQ. V shed 0 bases and J shed 0 bases, with 10 bases lying between them. DNA of the CDR3: TGCGCCAGCAGCTTGGATCCGACAGATAGCAATCAGCCCCAGCATTTT. Translated: CASSLDPTDSNQPQHF. Complete variable domain (other parts from reference TRBV5-1 and TRBJ1-5): KAGVTQTPRYLIKTRGQQVTLSCSPISGHRSVSWYQQTPGQGLQFLFEYFSETQRNKGNFPGRFSGRQFSNSRSEMNVSTLELGDSALYLCASSLDPTDSNQPQHFGDGTRLSIL.

V gene TRBV9 combines with J gene TRBJ2-7; weak D call: TRBD1 (7 bases). Looked up from germline, CDR1 is SGDLS and CDR2 is YYNGEE. With 4 bases removed from V and 12 bases from J, the gap between germline ends came to 20 bases. The CDR3 sequence is 13 residues long. CDR3 nucleotide sequence: TGTGCCAGCAGCTTTCGGAGGGGGCGTGTTTGGTACTTC. This codes for CASSFRRGRVWYF.

This chain links TRBV5-4 with TRBJ2-2, with 8 bases matching TRBD2. Germline CDR1 and CDR2: SGHNT and YYREEE (reference sequence). The V gene end was trimmed by 4 bases and the J gene end by 10 bases; junction bases not matched to a gene: 18. CDR3 length: 17 amino acids. This CDR3 is CASSHLPRQRELEELFF. The DNA of the CDR3 is TGTGCCAGCAGCCATCTCCCGCGGCAGCGGGAGCTGGAGGAGCTGTTTTTT.

V is TRBV5-4 and J is TRBJ2-7; possibly TRBD1 for D (6 bases). There are 14 residues in the CDR3. Trimming pared 4 bases from V and 3 bases from J, leaving 14 bases between. CDR1 and CDR2 (germline): SGHNT, YYREEE (reference sequence). CDR3 DNA: TGTGCCAGCAGCAGGGCAGGGGACCACTACGAGCAGTACTTC. It encodes CASSRAGDHYEQYF. The complete variable domain, with remaining parts taken from reference TRBV5-4 and TRBJ2-7, reads ETGVTQSPTHLIKTRGQQVTLRCSSQSGHNTVSWYQQALGQGPQFIFQYYREEENGRGNFPPRFSGLQFPNYSSELNVNALELDDSALYLCASSRAGDHYEQYFGPGTRLTVT.

The chain employs TRBV7-6 and TRBJ2-3, with 10 bases aligning to TRBD2. Germline values: CDR1 SGHVS, CDR2 FNYEAQ. CDR3 length: 19 amino acids. V was pared by 4 bases and J by 0 bases, with 13 bases of the junction left unmatched. In nucleotides, the CDR3 is TGTGCCAGCAGCTCGTTTCTGGTAGCGGGAGGCTCTAGCACAGATACGCAGTATTTT. This encodes CASSSFLVAGGSSTDTQYF. The entire variable domain, with the rest obtained from reference TRBV7-6 and TRBJ2-3, is as follows: GAGVSQSPRYKVTKRGQDVALRCDPISGHVSLYWYRQALGQGPEFLTYFNYEAQQDKSGLPNDRFSAERPEGSISTLTIQRTEQRDSAMYRCASSSFLVAGGSSTDTQYFGPGTRLTVL.

V gene TRBV27 combines with J gene TRBJ1-1, with D uncertain. This CDR3 has 14 residues. V lost 8 bases to trimming and J lost 2 bases, with 15 bases between them. CDR1 and CDR2 (germline): MNHEY, SMNVEV (reference sequence). This chain's CDR3 is CASSPGLPNTEAFF. Here the CDR3 DNA reads TGTGCCAGCTCACCGGGCCTACCTAACACTGAAGCTTTCTTT.

The chain joins TRBV5-6 to TRBJ2-7, with a tentative D call TRBD2 (6 bases). Trimming pared 4 bases from V and 5 bases from J, leaving 16 bases between. Germline-derived CDR1 and CDR2 are SGHDT and YYEEEE. There are 14 residues in the CDR3. CDR3 sequence reads: CASSMGLVVHEQYF. The DNA for the CDR3 is TGTGCCAGCAGCATGGGACTCGTGGTCCACGAGCAGTACTTC.

The V gene is TRBV2, the J gene TRBJ1-1; D unclear. This CDR3 region has 13 residues. The germline V gene encodes CDR1 SNHLY and CDR2 FYNNEI. Trimming took off 8 bases at V and 2 bases at J, with 12 bases between the two ends. The CDR3 protein is CASGRAFNTEAFF. The CDR3 nucleotides read TGTGCCAGCGGGAGGGCCTTTAACACTGAAGCTTTCTTT.

The chain is built from TRBV5-4 and TRBJ2-5; 7 bases line up with TRBD2. This CDR3 is 14 amino acids long. The J segment lost 2 bases and the V segment lost 3 bases, leaving 4 bases of the junction unmatched. CDR1 is SGHNT and CDR2 is YYREEE in the germline V gene (reference sequence). The CDR3 DNA is TGTGCCAGCAGCTCGGGGAGGGGTCAAGAGACCCAGTACTTC. Residues: CASSSGRGQETQYF.

V is TRBV5-5 and J is TRBJ1-4; 12 bases agree with TRBD1. CDR1 and CDR2 from the germline V gene are SGHKS and YYEKEE (reference sequence). The CDR3 extends over 17 amino acids. V was clipped by 0 bases and J by 4 bases; unmatched bases: 4. Here the CDR3 DNA reads TGTGCCAGCAGCTTGGGGGGACAGGGGGCGAATAATGAAAAACTGTTTTTT. It encodes CASSLGGQGANNEKLFF.

The chain recombines TRBV7-8 with TRBJ1-1; TRBD1 agrees at 8 bases. CDR3 size: 13 residues. CDR1 SGHVS and CDR2 FQNEAQ come from the germline V gene. Trimming at V came to 1 base and at J to 10 bases, leaving 5 bases not matched to a gene. The CDR3 loop is CASSLGGGTGAFF. CDR3 in DNA: TGTGCCAGCAGCTTAGGGGGCGGGACAGGAGCTTTCTTT.

V and J are TRBV28 and TRBJ1-2, with a possible D match to TRBD1 (6 bases). In germline, CDR1 is MDHEN, CDR2 SYDVKM. The CDR3 length is 18 residues. V was pared by 5 bases and J by 0 bases, with 22 bases between. The CDR3: CASSPGERGAGANYGYTF. Written as DNA, the CDR3 is TGTGCCAGCAGTCCAGGGGAGCGGGGAGCTGGGGCTAACTATGGCTACACCTTC.

The chain is built from TRBV5-1 and TRBJ2-5; a weak D match, TRBD2 (6 bases). This CDR3 is built from 12 residues. Between the trimmed V and J ends, which lost 9 bases and 5 bases, there was a span of 14 bases. The germline CDR1 and CDR2 sequences are SGHRS and YFSETQ. In nucleotides, the CDR3 is TGCGCCACCAGGAGGGAGATGGAGACCCAGTACTTC. The encoded protein is CATRREMETQYF.

The CDR3 bases are TGCGCCAGCAGCAATCATCGACAGGTGGGAAGCAATCAGCCCCAGCATTTT. Its translation: CASSNHRQVGSNQPQHF. The chain is built from TRBV4-1 and TRBJ1-5, with D possibly being TRBD1 (6 bases). The germline V gene has CDR1 MGHRA and CDR2 YSYEKL. This CDR3 comprises 17 residues. Trimming took off 5 bases at V and 1 base at J, with 18 bases between the two ends.

This clone has only a few counts. The V gene is TRBV18, the J gene TRBJ1-1, with D perhaps TRBD1 (5 bases). The CDR3 is made up of 15 amino acids. The germline CDR1 and CDR2 sequences are KGHSH and LQKENI. V was pared by 6 bases and J by 4 bases, with 18 bases between. The CDR3 protein is CASSLTGGEFTEAFF. CDR3 nucleotide sequence: TGTGCCAGCTCCTTAACGGGGGGGGAGTTCACTGAAGCTTTCTTT.

The J gene is TRBJ1-5, the V gene TRBV15, with D perhaps matching TRBD1 (5 bases). Germline CDR1 reads LNHNV; CDR2 reads YYDKDF (reference sequence). The CDR3 loop spans 17 amino acids. Deletions cut 3 bases from V and 6 bases from J, with 21 bases between. The CDR3: CATSRDKTRGRGQPQHF. As DNA, the CDR3 is TGTGCCACCAGCAGGGACAAGACACGGGGTCGGGGTCAGCCCCAGCATTTT.

V usage is TRBV11-2 and J usage is TRBJ1-2; D is perhaps TRBD1 (5 bases). Germline V gene lookup returns CDR1 SGHAT and CDR2 FQNNGV. V was clipped by 5 bases and J by 2 bases, with 18 bases between them. The CDR3 totals 16 residues. The CDR3 reads CASSEPRTGGNYGYTF. DNA for the CDR3: TGTGCCAGCAGCGAGCCTCGGACGGGGGGGAACTATGGCTACACCTTC.

V is TRBV7-9 and J is TRBJ2-7, with TRBD1 matching over 7 bases. The CDR3 contains 12 residues. Germline V gene data show CDR1 as SEHNR and CDR2 as FQNEAQ (reference sequence). Trimming at V came to 1 base and at J to 7 bases, leaving 1 base not matched to a gene. As DNA, the CDR3 is TGTGCCAGCAGCTTAGTGGACAGGGAGCAGTACTTC. Protein: CASSLVDREQYF.

The chain recombines TRBV9 with TRBJ1-1; D ambiguous. Trimming took 3 bases from V and 3 from J, leaving 12 bases between them. Germline V gene sequence: CDR1 SGDLS, CDR2 YYNGEE. The CDR3 consists of 14 residues. CDR3 nucleotide sequence: TGTGCCAGCAGCGGGGAAGGCGGCTACACTGAAGCTTTCTTT. Translating gives CASSGEGGYTEAFF. The variable domain in full, completed from reference TRBV9 and TRBJ1-1, reads DSGVTQTPKHLITATGQRVTLRCSPRSGDLSVYWYQQSLDQGLQFLIQYYNGEERAKGNILERFSAQQFPDLHSELNLSSLELGDSALYFCASSGEGGYTEAFFGQGTRLTVV.

The chain links TRBV7-9 to TRBJ1-5; 9 positions agree with TRBD1. CDR3 length: 15 residues. Trimming took 5 bases from V and 4 from J; bases not matched to a gene: 6. Germline V gene lookup returns CDR1 SEHNR and CDR2 FQNEAQ (reference sequence). CDR3 loop: CASSAPGQGNQPQHF. Written as DNA, the CDR3 is TGTGCCAGCAGCGCCCCCGGACAGGGGAATCAGCCCCAGCATTTT.